Included here is one T cell receptor beta chain sequence, with context. Its antigen is currently unknown. The data belong to a study of T cell responses to AZD1222 COVID-19 vaccine. Study-wide points: Elevations in Spike-specific TCR breadth and depth followed administration of two AZD1222 doses. Only a handful of AZD1222 recipients, about six in all, had baseline seropositivity. The peak T cell response came first, and repertoires were sampled only after it.

Repertoires were generated with immunoSEQ multiplex PCR, while TCRdb's copy carries only in-frame clones and drops some. Altogether approximately 79,000 clones are present, around nine tenths being singletons, with the ten largest covering 11%. Germline CDR1 and CDR2: MNHEY and SVGEGT. This CDR3 contains 14 residues. V was clipped by 0 bases and J by 4 bases, with 9 bases between them. The V and J genes are TRBV6-2 or TRBV6-3 and TRBJ1-1; D not resolved. The material sequenced was peripheral blood, taken on day 0 of AZD1222 vaccination. The source of this sequence is an adult in good health. Here the CDR3 reads CASSYSPGATEAFF. Here the CDR3 DNA reads TGTGCCAGCAGTTACTCGCCGGGAGCCACTGAAGCTTTCTTT.